The 20 T cell receptor beta chains below all came from one sample that was sequenced in a study of cytomegalovirus exposure and HLA in healthy donors. It was with 60 Vbeta and 13 Jbeta primers that the PCR ran. Sequencing was performed with immunoSEQ multiplex PCR; in TCRdb, only in-frame clones are kept and a portion is missing. Among some 150,000 clones, 80% to 85% were seen once, and the ten largest hold around 1.6%. The sample was PBMCs. The source is a woman under 30 in good health and CMV-seronegative.

This chain links TRBV11-3 with TRBJ2-2; 8 bases match TRBD2. The CDR3 extends over 15 amino acids. CDR1 is SGHNT, CDR2 YENEEA, per germline. The trim removed 6 bases at V and 1 base at J, leaving 4 bases unmatched. This CDR3 reads CASRPSGGNTGELFF. In DNA, the CDR3 is TGTGCCAGCAGACCGAGCGGGGGGAACACCGGGGAGCTGTTTTTT.

CDR3 nucleotide sequence: TGTGCCAGCAGTAGGACAGAACTCTATGGCTACACCTTC. This sequence encodes CASSRTELYGYTF. The chain employs TRBV11-3 and TRBJ1-2, with D possibly matching TRBD1 (6 bases). Germline V gene lookup returns CDR1 SGHNT and CDR2 YENEEA. Deletions cut 6 bases from V and 4 bases from J, with 12 bases between. The CDR3 sequence is 13 residues long.

The chain recombines TRBV11-2 with TRBJ1-1; D gene uncertain. Germline V gives CDR1 SGHAT, CDR2 FQNNGV. The ends were cut back, 0 bases at V and 8 bases at J, with 4 bases in the middle. CDR3 length equals 11 residues. CDR3 nucleotides: TGTGCCAGCAGCTTAGATTCAGAAGCTTTCTTT. Translated: CASSLDSEAFF.

The V call is TRBV14, the J call TRBJ2-7; the D gene is possibly TRBD1 (5 bases). Germline CDR1 reads SGHDN; CDR2 reads FVKESK. CDR3 length equals 15 residues. V dropped 0 bases and J dropped 4 bases, with 13 bases sitting between them. The CDR3 DNA is TGTGCCAGCAGCCAAGATCTACAGGATCCTTACGAGCAGTACTTC. Protein: CASSQDLQDPYEQYF.

This clone appeared a few times. V is TRBV15 and J is TRBJ2-3; D might be TRBD1 (5 bases). V was pared by 3 bases and J by 2 bases, with 9 bases between. This CDR3 has 14 amino acids. Germline V lookup: CDR1 LNHNV, CDR2 YYDKDF (reference sequence). CDR3 nucleotide sequence: TGTGCCACCAGCAGGAGACAGCCCACAGATACGCAGTATTTT. Translating it yields CATSRRQPTDTQYF.

The chain couples TRBV29-1 to TRBJ1-1; D not certain. This CDR3 is built from 11 residues. Germline values: CDR1 SQVTM, CDR2 ANQGSEA. Trimming removed 1 base at V and 6 bases at J, with 6 bases between. CDR3 sequence reads: CSVEGLAEAFF. The CDR3 DNA sequence: TGCAGCGTTGAAGGCTTAGCTGAAGCTTTCTTT.

The V call is TRBV7-9, the J call TRBJ2-6, with 11 bases identical to TRBD1. Germline V gene sequence: CDR1 SEHNR, CDR2 FQNEAQ (reference sequence). V shed 5 bases, J shed 0 bases, and the junction held 6 bases outside the gene matches. The CDR3 is made up of 18 amino acids. CDR3 nucleotide sequence: TGTGCCAGCAGCAGCCGGGACAGGGGGTTCTCTGGGGCCAACGTCCTGACTTTC. Amino acid sequence: CASSSRDRGFSGANVLTF.

J is TRBJ2-3 and V is TRBV10-2, with a possible D match to TRBD2 (6 bases). CDR1 and CDR2 from the germline V gene are WSHSY and SAAADI. The V end was cut by 10 bases, the J end by 2 bases, with 13 bases between. The CDR3 extends over 13 amino acids. This CDR3 is CATRGTYTDTQYF. As DNA, the CDR3 is TGCGCCACCCGGGGGACCTACACAGATACGCAGTATTTT.

This chain uses TRBV27 with TRBJ2-3, with TRBD1 matching over 7 bases. The CDR3 contains 15 residues. V dropped 6 bases and J dropped 2; count of bases not matched to a gene: 8. Germline V gene sequence: CDR1 MNHEY, CDR2 SMNVEV (reference sequence). The CDR3 is CASRTTGSPTDTQYF. CDR3 coding DNA: TGTGCCAGCAGGACGACAGGGTCCCCCACAGATACGCAGTATTTT.

The chain combines TRBV6-6 with TRBJ1-2, with a tentative D call TRBD1 (6 bases). Germline V gene sequence: CDR1 MNHNY, CDR2 SVGAGI (reference sequence). This CDR3 spans 16 amino acids. V was clipped by 2 bases and J by 9 bases, with 22 bases between them. CDR3 protein: CASSYLKSGQGNSYTF. CDR3 in DNA: TGTGCCAGCAGTTACCTAAAATCGGGACAAGGTAACAGCTACACCTTC.

V gene TRBV5-1 combines with J gene TRBJ2-2; D call uncertain. The CDR3 is 12 residues long. The V and J ends lost 3 bases and 7 bases respectively, with 7 bases between them. In germline, CDR1 is SGHRS, CDR2 YFSETQ. CDR3 in DNA: TGCGCCAGCAGCTACCCCGGCGGGGAGCTGTTTTTT. Translation: CASSYPGGELFF.

This rearrangement joins TRBV13 to TRBJ2-3; D unresolved. CDR3 length: 13 amino acids. V was cut by 2 bases and J by 4 bases, with 7 bases left in between. Looked up from germline, CDR1 is PRHDT and CDR2 is FYEKMQ (reference sequence). CDR3 DNA sequence: TGTGCCAGCAGCTTAAGCCCTCCAGATACGCAGTATTTT. Amino acid sequence: CASSLSPPDTQYF. Combining the CDR3 with reference TRBV13 and TRBJ2-3 gives the whole variable domain AAGVIQSPRHLIKEKRETATLKCYPIPRHDTVYWYQQGPGQDPQFLISFYEKMQSDKGSIPDRFSAQQFSDYHSELNMSSLELGDSALYFCASSLSPPDTQYFGPGTRLTVL.

The chain recombines TRBV6-1 with TRBJ1-2; TRBD1 agrees at 7 bases. Per germline, CDR1 MNHNS and CDR2 SASEGT. V was pared by 4 bases and J by 5 bases, with 10 bases of the junction left unmatched. The CDR3 is made up of 15 amino acids. Written as DNA, the CDR3 is TGTGCCAGCAGTGGAGGCCCAACAGGGGATTATGGCTACACCTTC. This gives the protein CASSGGPTGDYGYTF.

The genes are TRBV4-1 and TRBJ2-5, with 7 positions matching TRBD2. Germline CDR1 MGHRA, CDR2 YSYEKL. V trimming: 4 bases; J trimming: 2 bases; junction bases outside the gene matches: 10. The CDR3 runs to 16 residues. CDR3 nucleotides: TGCGCCAGCAGCCCCGGGAGGCAGACAGCACAAGAGACCCAGTACTTC. It yields the protein CASSPGRQTAQETQYF.

This rearrangement joins TRBV10-1 to TRBJ2-5; D is perhaps TRBD1 (5 bases). Germline V gene sequence: CDR1 WNHNN, CDR2 SYGVQD (reference sequence). The CDR3 contains 12 residues. Between the trimmed V and J ends, which lost 6 bases and 1 base, there was a span of 6 bases. The CDR3 region is CASSQGQETQYF. DNA for the CDR3: TGCGCCAGCAGCCAGGGCCAAGAGACCCAGTACTTC.

This clone turned up a few times. The chain couples TRBV5-1 to TRBJ2-4, with D perhaps TRBD2 (6 bases). V was clipped by 1 base and J by 0 bases, with 8 bases between them. The CDR3 is 15 residues long. The germline gives CDR1 SGHRS, CDR2 YFSETQ. The CDR3 DNA is TGCGCCAGCAGCTTGTTGGGGGGAGCCAAAAACATTCAGTACTTC. Protein: CASSLLGGAKNIQYF.

The rearrangement joins TRBV11-2 to TRBJ2-7, with 7 bases that match TRBD1. CDR3 length: 14 amino acids. V lost 3 bases and J lost 2; bases outside the gene matches: 4. The germline V gene encodes CDR1 SGHAT and CDR2 FQNNGV. As DNA, the CDR3 is TGTGCCAGCAGCTTTTCGGGACAGACCTACGAGCAGTACTTC. This sequence encodes CASSFSGQTYEQYF.

This clone was seen only a few times. V and J are TRBV4-2 and TRBJ2-2, with 11 bases identical to TRBD1. Trimming cost V 6 bases and J 2 bases; bases outside gene matches: 2. Germline V CDR1 and CDR2: LGHNA, YNFKEQ. The length of the CDR3 is 15 residues. The CDR3 coding sequence is TGTGCCAGCAGGGGACAGGGGGACAACACCGGGGAGCTGTTTTTT. Residues: CASRGQGDNTGELFF.

The rearrangement links TRBV6-5 to TRBJ2-3; D possibly corresponds to TRBD1 (6 bases). The V end lost 6 bases, the J end lost 1 base, and 11 bases lay between the germline ends. The CDR3 runs 14 residues. CDR1 is MNHEY, CDR2 SVGAGI, per germline. The CDR3 is CASSSGVGTDTQYF. For the CDR3, the DNA is TGTGCCAGCAGCTCAGGGGTCGGCACAGATACGCAGTATTTT.

J is TRBJ2-7 and V is TRBV10-3; D is undetermined. V gave up 0 bases and J gave up 4 bases, with 7 bases separating them. The germline gives CDR1 ENHRY, CDR2 SYGVKD. The CDR3 is made up of 13 amino acids. The CDR3 sequence: CAISESWPYEQYF. CDR3 DNA: TGTGCCATCAGTGAGTCATGGCCTTACGAGCAGTACTTC.